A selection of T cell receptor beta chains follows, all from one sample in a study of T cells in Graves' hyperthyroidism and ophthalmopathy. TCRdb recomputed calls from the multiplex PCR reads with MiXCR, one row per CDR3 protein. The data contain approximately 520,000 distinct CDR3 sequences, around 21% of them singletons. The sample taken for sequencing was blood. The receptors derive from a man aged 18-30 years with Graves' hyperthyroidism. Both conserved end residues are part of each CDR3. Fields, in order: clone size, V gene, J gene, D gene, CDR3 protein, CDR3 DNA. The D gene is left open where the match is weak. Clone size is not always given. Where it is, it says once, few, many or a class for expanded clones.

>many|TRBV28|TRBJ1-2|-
CASIDIVSSGGQGYGYTF
TGTGCCAGCATCGACATCGTATCAAGCGGGGGGCAAGGCTATGGCTACACCTTC
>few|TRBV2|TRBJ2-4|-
CASSEAPRTAVAKNIQYF
TGTGCCAGCAGTGAGGCGCCAAGGACAGCGGTAGCCAAAAACATTCAGTACTTC
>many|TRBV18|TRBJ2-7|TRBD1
CASSPGDSDEQYF
TGTGCCAGCTCACCCGGGGACAGCGACGAGCAGTACTTC
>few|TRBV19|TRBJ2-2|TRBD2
CASRLREWSGELFF
TGTGCCAGTAGATTGCGGGAGTGGTCCGGGGAGCTGTTTTTT
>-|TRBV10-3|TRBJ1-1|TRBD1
CAISESTGGAWTEAFF
TGTGCCATCAGTGAGTCGACAGGGGGCGCATGGACTGAAGCTTTCTTT
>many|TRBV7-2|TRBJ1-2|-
CASSLDGGGNYGYTF
TGTGCCAGCAGCTTAGATGGGGGCGGGAACTATGGCTACACCTTC
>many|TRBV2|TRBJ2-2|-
CASSGPGDQAGELFF
TGTGCCAGCAGTGGTCCAGGGGACCAGGCCGGGGAGCTGTTTTTT
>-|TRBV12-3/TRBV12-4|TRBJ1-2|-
CASSHSGGAGGYTF
TGTGCCAGCAGCCATAGCGGGGGGGCGGGTGGCTACACCTTC
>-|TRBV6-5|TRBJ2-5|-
CASSDSAQYQETQYF
TGTGCCAGCAGTGACTCCGCCCAGTACCAAGAGACCCAGTACTTC
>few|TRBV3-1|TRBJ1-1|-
CASSQDLLTEAFF
TGTGCCAGCAGCCAAGATCTGCTCACTGAAGCTTTCTTT
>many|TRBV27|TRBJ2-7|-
CASSPSPGEQYF
TGTGCCAGCAGCCCCTCCCCAGGGGAGCAGTACTTC
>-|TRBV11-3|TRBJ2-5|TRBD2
CASSPGGTSGGQETQYF
TGTGCCAGCAGCCCGGGAGGAACGAGCGGGGGGCAAGAGACCCAGTACTTC
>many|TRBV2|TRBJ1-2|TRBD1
CASRDRGPYGYTF
TGTGCCAGCAGGGACAGGGGCCCCTATGGCTACACCTTC
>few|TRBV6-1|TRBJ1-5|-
CASSPQQGGNQPQHF
TGTGCCAGCAGCCCCCAACAAGGAGGGAATCAGCCCCAGCATTTT
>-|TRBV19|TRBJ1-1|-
CASSLGLWAFF
TGTGCCAGTAGTCTAGGGCTTTGGGCTTTCTTT
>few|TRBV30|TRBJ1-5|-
CAWSFFGGLQPQHF
TGTGCCTGGAGTTTCTTCGGAGGGCTCCAGCCCCAGCATTTT
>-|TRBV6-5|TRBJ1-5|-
CASSYAGGGNQPQHF
TGTGCCAGCAGTTATGCGGGGGGAGGCAATCAGCCCCAGCATTTT
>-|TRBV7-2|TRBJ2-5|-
CASSLARGHGETQYF
TGTGCCAGCAGCTTAGCGCGCGGGCACGGGGAGACCCAGTACTTC
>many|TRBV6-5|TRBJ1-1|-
CASSTRSGRGDTEAFF
TGTGCCAGCAGTACCCGGTCGGGTCGGGGAGACACTGAAGCTTTCTTT
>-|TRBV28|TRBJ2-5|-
CASSVGAGQETQYF
TGTGCCAGCAGTGTAGGGGCGGGTCAAGAGACCCAGTACTTC
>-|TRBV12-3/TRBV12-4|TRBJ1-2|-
CASSPRPGGYTF
TGTGCCAGCAGTCCGCGGCCTGGTGGCTACACCTTC
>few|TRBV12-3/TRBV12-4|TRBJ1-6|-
CASSLAGVDSPLHF
TGTGCCAGCAGTTTGGCAGGGGTAGATTCACCCCTCCACTTT
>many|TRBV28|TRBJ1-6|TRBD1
CASSSGTGFYNSPLHF
TGTGCCAGCAGTTCCGGGACAGGGTTTTATAATTCACCCCTCCACTTT
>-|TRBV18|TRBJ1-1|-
CASSPIYGENTEACF
TGTGCCAGCTCACCAATATACGGAGAGAACACTGAAGCTTGCTTT
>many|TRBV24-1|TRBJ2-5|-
CATSDSRQETQYF
TGTGCCACCAGTGATTCCCGCCAAGAGACCCAGTACTTC
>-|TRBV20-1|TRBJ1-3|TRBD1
CSARPGQIGNTIYF
TGCAGTGCTAGGCCGGGACAGATAGGAAACACCATATATTTT
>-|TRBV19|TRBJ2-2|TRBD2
CATSWAGVRTGELFF
TGTGCCACGTCTTGGGCGGGGGTTCGTACCGGGGAGCTGTTTTTT
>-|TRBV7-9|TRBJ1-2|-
CASSGSRGYGYTF
TGTGCCAGCAGCGGGTCCCGTGGATATGGCTACACCTTC
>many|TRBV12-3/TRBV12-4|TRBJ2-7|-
CASSLSGNEQYF
TGTGCCAGCAGTTTGTCAGGTAACGAGCAGTACTTC
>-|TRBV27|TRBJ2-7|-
CASRAGGAAYEQYF
TGTGCCAGCAGGGCAGGGGGGGCCGCCTACGAGCAGTACTTC
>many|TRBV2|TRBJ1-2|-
CASSEVQAYGYTF
TGTGCCAGCAGTGAAGTCCAGGCTTATGGCTACACCTTC
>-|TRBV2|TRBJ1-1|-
CASSGGFEAFF
TGTGCCAGCAGCGGCGGATTTGAAGCTTTCTTT
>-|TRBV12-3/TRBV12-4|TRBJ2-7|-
CASSDKGLFYEQYF
TGTGCCAGCAGCGACAAGGGACTCTTCTACGAGCAGTACTTC
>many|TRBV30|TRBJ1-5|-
CAWSGGDNQPQHF
TGTGCCTGGAGTGGAGGGGATAATCAGCCCCAGCATTTT
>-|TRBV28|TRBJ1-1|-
CASSLSSPTNTEAFF
TGTGCCAGCAGTTTATCATCGCCGACGAACACTGAAGCTTTCTTT
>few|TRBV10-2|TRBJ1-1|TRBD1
CASSSGTGVVRTEAFF
TGCGCCAGCAGTTCCGGGACAGGGGTCGTGCGCACTGAAGCTTTCTTT
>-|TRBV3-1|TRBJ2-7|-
CASSPTGISSYEQYF
TGTGCCAGCAGCCCTACGGGGATCTCCTCCTACGAGCAGTACTTC
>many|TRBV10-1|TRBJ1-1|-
CASSETMNTEAFF
TGTGCCAGCTCGGAGACGATGAACACTGAAGCTTTCTTT
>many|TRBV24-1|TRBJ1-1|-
CATSAGDPAGAFF
TGTGCCACCAGTGCCGGGGACCCGGCGGGAGCTTTCTTT
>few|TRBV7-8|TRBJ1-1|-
CASSLGSVLTDMNTEALF
TGTGCCAGCAGCCTCGGTTCCGTCTTGACAGATATGAACACTGAAGCTCTCTTT
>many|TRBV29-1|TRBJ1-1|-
CSVDMNTEAFF
TGCAGCGTCGACATGAACACTGAAGCTTTCTTT
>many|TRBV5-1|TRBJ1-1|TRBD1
CASSLEATGVTEAFF
TGCGCCAGCAGCTTGGAAGCCACAGGGGTCACTGAAGCTTTCTTT
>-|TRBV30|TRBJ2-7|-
CAWSREVGPYEQYF
TGTGCCTGGAGTCGTGAGGTTGGCCCCTACGAGCAGTACTTC
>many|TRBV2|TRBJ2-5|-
CASSVGSAQGETQYF
TGTGCCAGCAGTGTTGGGAGTGCCCAAGGAGAGACCCAGTACTTC
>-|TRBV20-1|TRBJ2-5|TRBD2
CSATPLAGVTQETQYF
TGCAGTGCCACGCCACTAGCGGGGGTAACCCAAGAGACCCAGTACTTC
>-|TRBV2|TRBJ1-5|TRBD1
CASSELRRQGGQPQHF
TGTGCCAGCAGTGAACTCAGGAGACAGGGGGGTCAGCCCCAGCATTTT
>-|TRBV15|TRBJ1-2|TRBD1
CATRRTGVIGYTF
TGTGCCACTCGGCGTACAGGGGTGATTGGCTACACCTTC
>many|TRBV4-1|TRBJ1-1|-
CASSQVTYTEAFF
TGCGCCAGCAGCCAAGTTACATACACTGAAGCTTTCTTT
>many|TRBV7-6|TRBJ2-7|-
CASSLGPHEQYF
TGTGCCAGCAGCTTAGGTCCCCACGAGCAGTACTTC
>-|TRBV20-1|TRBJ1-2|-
CSASPRGMNYGYTF
TGCAGTGCTAGCCCTCGGGGGATGAACTATGGCTACACCTTC
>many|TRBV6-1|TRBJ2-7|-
CASGETGEQYF
TGTGCCAGCGGGGAGACGGGGGAGCAGTACTTC
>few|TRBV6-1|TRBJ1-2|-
CASSDGGTDYGYTF
TGTGCCAGCAGTGATGGAGGTACGGACTATGGCTACACCTTC
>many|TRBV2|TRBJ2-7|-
CASSAGRYYEQYF
TGTGCCAGCAGTGCTGGCAGATACTACGAGCAGTACTTC